Below, one T cell receptor (beta chain) is given with its context. The data are from a study of blood T cell repertoires in COVID-19. The overall study: Acute-phase and convalescent COVID-19 samples originated in the United States, Italy and Spain. In each case, the material was cDNA or gDNA derived from T cells, B-cell-depleted T cells, or PBMCs.

V lost 7 bases, J lost 0 bases, and 15 bases lay in between. This CDR3 is 16 amino acids long. Germline V gene data show CDR1 as LNHDA and CDR2 as SQIVND (reference sequence). Authors' analysis steps: Estimation of nucleated cell counts was performed using reference gene primer amplification. The method was immunoSEQ multiplex PCR; TCRdb's version includes in-frame clones alone and lacks a portion of them. Clone size and the V and J calls come from that table; the DNA yielded D and trimming. The table lists 100,000 to 150,000 clones, approximately 86% of them singletons, with about an eighth in the top ten.

Material for sequencing was peripheral blood. The chain combines TRBV19 with TRBJ2-2; tentative D call: TRBD1 (6 bases). The source of this sequence is a woman aged 70-85 years with COVID-19, enrolled during active disease. The CDR3 region is CASITPGTTNTGELFF. The CDR3 DNA sequence: TGTGCCAGTATAACCCCCGGGACAACGAACACCGGGGAGCTGTTTTTT.